A single sample gave rise to the 24 T cell receptor beta chains below, sequenced in a study of Graves' ophthalmopathy and Graves' hyperthyroidism. Amplified TCR beta CDR3 regions were obtained using RNA transcripts as template. RT-PCR in the first round used HTBI primers; a second-round multiplex PCR followed. TCRdb reanalysed the multiplex PCR reads using MiXCR and keeps one entry per CDR3 protein. The table includes about 700,000 distinct CDR3 sequences, more than 40% detected once. Specimen: peripheral blood. The receptor set was obtained from an adult man with Graves' ophthalmopathy.

As for this clonotype: It may be a read error: a sequence one base away is much more abundant. The rearrangement uses TRBV10-3 and TRBJ2-7, with 8 positions matching TRBD1. The CDR3 contains 14 residues. The germline CDR1 and CDR2 sequences are ENHRY and SYGVKD. The CDR3, as DNA: TGTGCCAGCAGTGTACCGGGACAGGTCTACGAGCAGTACTTC. Translating gives CASSVPGQVYEQYF.

This chain connects TRBV9 to TRBJ1-2, with 7 nucleotides matching TRBD1. CDR1 is SGDLS and CDR2 is YYNGEE in the germline V gene. The CDR3 is made up of 13 amino acids. J lost 6 bases, V lost 3 bases, and 5 bases had no gene match. The CDR3 sequence: CASSATGEDGYTF. CDR3 bases: TGTGCCAGCAGCGCCACAGGGGAGGATGGCTACACCTTC. Variable domain in full (rest from reference TRBV9 and TRBJ1-2): DSGVTQTPKHLITATGQRVTLRCSPRSGDLSVYWYQQSLDQGLQFLIQYYNGEERAKGNILERFSAQQFPDLHSELNLSSLELGDSALYFCASSATGEDGYTFGSGTRLTVV.

This clonotype was detected ten times or more. The chain combines TRBV7-9 with TRBJ1-1; no reliable D call. Germline CDR1 SEHNR, CDR2 FQNEAQ (reference sequence). V lost 8 bases, J lost 1 base, and 11 bases lay in between. CDR3 length: 13 amino acids. In nucleotides, the CDR3 is TGTGCCAGCGGCGTTTCATCGAACACTGAAGCTTTCTTT. Protein sequence: CASGVSSNTEAFF. Supplemented by reference TRBV7-9 and TRBJ1-1, the full variable domain reads DTGVSQNPRHKITKRGQNVTFRCDPISEHNRLYWYRQTLGQGPEFLTYFQNEAQLEKSRLLSDRFSAERPKGSFSTLEIQRTEQGDSAMYLCASGVSSNTEAFFGQGTRLTVV.

Written as DNA, the CDR3 is TGTGCCAGCAGAGTCCGACAGGCACCTTCCTATAATTCACCCCTCCACTTT. It yields the protein CASRVRQAPSYNSPLHF. The rearrangement uses TRBV2 and TRBJ1-6; D may be TRBD1 (6 bases). The germline V gene encodes CDR1 SNHLY and CDR2 FYNNEI. The CDR3 length is 17 residues. Trimming stripped 6 bases from V and 1 base from J, with 16 bases between.

This chain uses TRBV9 with TRBJ1-4; maybe TRBD1 (5 bases). The CDR3 extends over 13 amino acids. The V gene's germline CDR1 is SGDLS and CDR2 YYNGEE. Trimming pared 5 bases from V and 8 bases from J, leaving 13 bases between. CDR3 DNA: TGTGCCAGCAGTGAAGCAGGGTCGGAAAAACTGTTTTTT. Protein product: CASSEAGSEKLFF.

V usage is TRBV5-5 and J usage is TRBJ2-7; 10 bases match TRBD1. Germline V gene data show CDR1 as SGHKS and CDR2 as YYEKEE (reference sequence). The CDR3 consists of 15 residues. The V and J ends lost 4 bases and 6 bases, in that order; junction bases with no gene match: 10. The CDR3 coding sequence is TGTGCCAGCAGCCCCCGGGACAGGGGTGTTTTCGAGCAGTACTTC. It yields the protein CASSPRDRGVFEQYF.

The V and J genes are TRBV19 and TRBJ1-5; D remains unclear. The CDR3 consists of 15 residues. V shed 4 bases and J shed 0 bases, with 10 bases lying between them. The germline V gene encodes CDR1 LNHDA and CDR2 SQIVND (reference sequence). The CDR3 here is CASSNRVNSNQPQHF. The CDR3, as DNA: TGTGCCAGTAGTAATCGGGTAAATAGCAATCAGCCCCAGCATTTT.

CDR3 in DNA: TGTGCCAGCAGCAAACCCGGGACAGGAGCGGGCGAGCAGTACTTC. It yields the protein CASSKPGTGAGEQYF. The chain couples TRBV7-2 to TRBJ2-7; 8 bases match TRBD1. V gave up 5 bases and J gave up 6 bases; unmatched junction bases: 12. Germline V gene lookup returns CDR1 SGHTA and CDR2 FQGNSA. CDR3 size: 15 residues.

This chain uses TRBV24-1 with TRBJ1-2; D gene ambiguous. CDR1 is KGHDR and CDR2 is SFDVKD in the germline V gene. The CDR3 covers 14 residues. Trimming stripped 7 bases from V and 6 bases from J, with 17 bases between. CDR3 nucleotides: TGTGCCACCAGCGTTGGATCGGGCTCCGATGGCTACACCTTC. Translation: CATSVGSGSDGYTF.

This sequence joins TRBV5-1 and TRBJ2-2; TRBD2 aligns across 9 bases. The CDR3 is 15 residues long. Trimming at V came to 4 bases and at J to 5 bases, leaving 6 bases not matched to a gene. Germline CDR1 is SGHRS and CDR2 is YFSETQ. CDR3 DNA sequence: TGCGCCAGCAGCACTGTAGCGGGAGAAACCGGGGAGCTGTTTTTT. Protein sequence: CASSTVAGETGELFF.

This clonotype was seen a handful of times. J is TRBJ1-5 and V is TRBV14; TRBD1 might be the D (6 bases). Trimming removed 0 bases from V and 7 bases from J, with 10 bases in between. The CDR3 is made up of 14 amino acids. The germline gives CDR1 SGHDN, CDR2 FVKESK. The chain's CDR3 is CASSQDFRGQPQHF. In nucleotides, the CDR3 is TGTGCCAGCAGCCAAGATTTCAGGGGACAGCCCCAGCATTTT.

V is TRBV9 and J is TRBJ1-2, with 10 nucleotides matching TRBD1. The CDR3 is 15 residues long. Losses at the gene ends were 3 bases for V and 6 bases for J; bases not matched to a gene: 8. Germline values: CDR1 SGDLS, CDR2 YYNGEE. The CDR3 loop is CASSARGGTGDGYTF. The DNA of the CDR3 is TGTGCCAGCAGCGCTCGAGGGGGGACAGGGGATGGCTACACCTTC.

This clonotype was recorded many times. The chain employs TRBV2 and TRBJ1-5; tentatively, D is TRBD1 (6 bases). From germline, CDR1 is SNHLY and CDR2 FYNNEI. CDR3 length equals 13 residues. V was trimmed by 5 bases and J by 6 bases, leaving 11 bases between them. DNA for the CDR3: TGTGCCAGCAGTCCGCCAGGGGCTCAGCCCCAGCATTTT. This gives the protein CASSPPGAQPQHF.

The chain uses TRBV7-3 and TRBJ2-5; the match to TRBD1 covers 8 bases. Germline V gene data show CDR1 as SGHTA and CDR2 as FQGTGA. Trimming took 5 bases from V and 7 from J; bases not matched to a gene: 9. The CDR3 totals 14 residues. CDR3 in DNA: TGTGCCAGCAGCCATGGACAGGGAGGAGGGACCCAGTACTTC. Amino acids: CASSHGQGGGTQYF.

This clonotype was found once. The rearrangement uses TRBV30 and TRBJ1-3; D uncertain. Germline CDR1 reads GTSNPN; CDR2 reads SVGIG (reference sequence). The CDR3 contains 15 residues. V lost 6 bases to trimming and J lost 0 bases, with 15 bases between them. The CDR3 loop is CACTRTGSSGNTIYF. The CDR3 nucleotides read TGTGCCTGCACAAGGACGGGAAGCTCTGGAAACACCATATATTTT.

The rearrangement uses TRBV6-6 and TRBJ1-1, with D possibly matching TRBD1 (6 bases). The CDR3 has 16 amino acids. The germline CDR1 and CDR2 sequences are MNHNY and SVGAGI (reference sequence). V shed 7 bases and J shed 1 base, with 19 bases lying between them. The CDR3 loop is CASNLDKQGENTEAFF. CDR3 bases: TGTGCCAGCAATCTAGATAAACAGGGAGAGAACACTGAAGCTTTCTTT.

This clonotype has more than one count but fewer than ten. The chain is built from TRBV7-6 and TRBJ1-1, with D possibly being TRBD1 (5 bases). Germline loops: CDR1 SGHVS, CDR2 FNYEAQ. This CDR3 contains 15 residues. The V and J ends lost 5 bases and 5 bases respectively, with 18 bases between them. The CDR3 sequence is CASSPGGVVGTEAFF. The CDR3 DNA reads TGTGCCAGCAGCCCAGGAGGGGTAGTTGGGACTGAAGCTTTCTTT.

Written as DNA, the CDR3 is TGTGCCATCAGACCCCACGGGAGGGCAGTCTATGGCTACACCTTC. It specifies CAIRPHGRAVYGYTF. V is TRBV10-3 and J is TRBJ1-2, with D unresolved. The CDR3 extends over 15 amino acids. Germline CDR1 reads ENHRY; CDR2 reads SYGVKD. V was clipped by 6 bases and J by 4 bases, with 18 bases between them.

This clonotype occurred a few times. The rearrangement joins TRBV14 to TRBJ2-5; 14 nucleotides line up with TRBD2. The CDR3 has 20 amino acids. Germline CDR1 is SGHDN and CDR2 is FVKESK. Trimming cost V 4 bases and J 6 bases; bases outside gene matches: 19. The CDR3 sequence is CASSRTPKTSGRDLGKTQYF. The CDR3 DNA sequence: TGTGCCAGCAGCCGAACTCCGAAGACTAGCGGGAGGGATCTGGGGAAGACCCAGTACTTC.

CDR3 in amino acids: CASSRTGATTDTQYF. The CDR3 DNA reads as TGCGCCAGCTCCCGGACAGGGGCGACCACAGATACGCAGTATTTT. The chain joins TRBV5-1 to TRBJ2-3; 9 nucleotides align to TRBD1. The CDR3 sequence is 15 residues long. The V gene end was trimmed by 7 bases and the J gene end by 2 bases; junction bases not matched to a gene: 8. The germline CDR1 and CDR2 sequences are SGHRS and YFSETQ.

V usage is TRBV20-1 and J usage is TRBJ2-7; 9 bases agree with TRBD2. Germline loops: CDR1 DFQATT, CDR2 SNEGSKA (reference sequence). V lost 6 bases and J lost 1; bases outside the gene matches: 22. CDR3 length: 19 residues. CDR3 amino acids: CSARYIQAEASGISYEQYF. Written as DNA, the CDR3 is TGCAGTGCCAGATACATACAAGCGGAGGCTAGCGGGATATCCTACGAGCAGTACTTC.

There are a few counts of this clonotype. The V call is TRBV7-6, the J call TRBJ1-1; D possibly corresponds to TRBD1 (6 bases). Germline V gene data show CDR1 as SGHVS and CDR2 as FNYEAQ. The CDR3 has 15 residues. V was shortened by 5 bases and J by 3 bases, with 16 bases between the two germline ends. CDR3 residues: CASSQERTAHTEAFF. The CDR3, as DNA: TGTGCCAGCAGCCAGGAAAGGACAGCCCACACTGAAGCTTTCTTT.

For this clonotype: No conserved phenylalanine or tryptophan is present at the end of the CDR3, so a read error is the likely explanation. The limits of the CDR3 on the DNA are not certain, so only TCRdb's listed CDR3 is given. The V call is TRBV10-3, the J call TRBJ2-7. Germline V gives CDR1 ENHRY, CDR2 SYGVKD. 8 amino acids form the CDR3, both terminal residues included. CDR3 loop: CASSYSGT.

On this clonotype: One junction end does not reproduce the germline sequence, and a read error may be involved. The V and J genes are TRBV10-3 and TRBJ1-2, with 8 bases aligning to TRBD1. CDR1 and CDR2 (germline): ENHRY, SYGVKD. The length of the CDR3 is 15 residues. The chain's CDR3 is CASSEFDRGFYGYTF. CDR3 DNA: TGTGCCAGCAGTGAATTTGACAGGGGCTTCTATGGCTACACCTTC.